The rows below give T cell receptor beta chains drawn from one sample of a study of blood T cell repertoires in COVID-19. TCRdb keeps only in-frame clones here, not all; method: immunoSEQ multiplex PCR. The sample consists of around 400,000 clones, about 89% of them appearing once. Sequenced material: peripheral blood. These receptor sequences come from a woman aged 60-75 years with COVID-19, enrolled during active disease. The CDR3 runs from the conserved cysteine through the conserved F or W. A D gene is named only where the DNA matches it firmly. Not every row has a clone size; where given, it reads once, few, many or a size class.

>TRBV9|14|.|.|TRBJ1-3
CASSVASSGNTIYF
TGTGCCAGCAGCGTAGCCTCGTCTGGAAACACCATATATTTT
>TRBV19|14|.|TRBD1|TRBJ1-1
CASIPLDRGHEAFF
TGTGCCAGTATTCCCCTCGACAGGGGACATGAAGCTTTCTTT
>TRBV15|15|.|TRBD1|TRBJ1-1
CATSPYRGSRPEAFF
TGTGCCACCAGTCCTTACAGGGGAAGTAGGCCTGAAGCTTTCTTT
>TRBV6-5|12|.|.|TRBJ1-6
CASSYKDRALHF
TGTGCCAGCAGTTATAAAGACAGAGCCCTCCACTTT
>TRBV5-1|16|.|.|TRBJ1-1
CASSLVGGPLGTEAFF
TGCGCCAGCAGCTTGGTCGGAGGACCTTTGGGCACTGAAGCTTTCTTT
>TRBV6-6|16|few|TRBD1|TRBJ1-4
CASSGDRYATNEKLFF
TGTGCCAGCAGTGGGGACAGATACGCTACTAATGAAAAACTGTTTTTT
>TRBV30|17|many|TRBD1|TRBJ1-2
CAWAPYPGDSPGTGYTF
TGTGCCTGGGCTCCCTACCCCGGGGACAGCCCAGGAACTGGCTACACCTTC
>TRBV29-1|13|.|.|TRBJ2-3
CSVVTGSTDTQYF
TGCAGCGTTGTAACAGGTAGCACAGATACGCAGTATTTT
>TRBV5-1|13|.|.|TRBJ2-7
CASSLAGSYEQYF
TGCGCCAGCAGCTTGGCAGGATCCTACGAGCAGTACTTC
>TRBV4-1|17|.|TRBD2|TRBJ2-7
CASSQTPLAGGTYEQYF
TGCGCCAGCAGCCAAACTCCACTAGCGGGGGGAACCTACGAGCAGTACTTC
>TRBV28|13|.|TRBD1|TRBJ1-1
CASSLTGRTEAFF
TGTGCCAGCAGTTTGACAGGGCGGACTGAAGCTTTCTTT
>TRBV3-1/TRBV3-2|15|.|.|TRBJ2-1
CASSQERAPGNEQFF
TGTGCCAGCAGCCAAGAGAGAGCCCCCGGGAATGAGCAGTTCTTC
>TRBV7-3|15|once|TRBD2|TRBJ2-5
CASSPTSGGAETQYF
TGTGCCAGCAGCCCGACTAGCGGGGGGGCGGAAACCCAGTACTTC
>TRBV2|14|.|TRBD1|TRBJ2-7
CASGRGGRASEQYF
TGTGCCAGCGGCCGAGGGGGCCGCGCATCCGAGCAGTACTTC
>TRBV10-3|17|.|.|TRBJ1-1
CAISESRAGRKSTEAFF
TGTGCCATCAGTGAGTCAAGGGCGGGGAGGAAGAGCACTGAAGCTTTCTTT
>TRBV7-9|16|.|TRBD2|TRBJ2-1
CASSPTSGQIYNEQFF
TGTGCCAGCAGCCCCACTAGCGGGCAGATCTACAATGAGCAGTTCTTC
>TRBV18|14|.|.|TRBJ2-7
CASATGTITYEQYF
TGTGCCAGCGCGACCGGGACAATCACTTACGAGCAGTACTTC
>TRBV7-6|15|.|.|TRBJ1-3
CASSSPPGTGNTIYF
TGTGCCAGCAGCTCTCCCCCCGGGACTGGAAACACCATATATTTT
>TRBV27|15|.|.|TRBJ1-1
CASSLRGVMNTEAFF
TGTGCCAGCAGTTTAAGAGGTGTAATGAACACTGAAGCTTTCTTT
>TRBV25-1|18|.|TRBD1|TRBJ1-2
CASSDRFPSGTEPRGYTF
TGTGCCAGCAGTGACCGCTTCCCCTCGGGGACAGAGCCCCGTGGCTACACCTTC
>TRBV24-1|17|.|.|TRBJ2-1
CATSDYGGQRSYNEQFF
TGTGCCACCAGTGACTACGGAGGGCAACGCTCCTACAATGAGCAGTTCTTC
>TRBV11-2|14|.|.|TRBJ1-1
CASSLPGEGPEAFF
TGTGCCAGCAGCTTGCCAGGGGAGGGACCTGAAGCTTTCTTT
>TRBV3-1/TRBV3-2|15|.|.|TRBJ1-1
CASSHSRRGATEAFF
TGTGCCAGCAGCCATTCTCGGAGGGGAGCCACTGAAGCTTTCTTT
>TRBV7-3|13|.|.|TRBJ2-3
CASSWTSTDTQYF
TGTGCCAGCAGCTGGACTAGCACAGATACGCAGTATTTT
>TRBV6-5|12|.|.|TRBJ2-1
CASRVQGHEQFF
TGTGCCAGCAGGGTACAGGGCCATGAGCAGTTCTTC
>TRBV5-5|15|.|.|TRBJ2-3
CASSLLWSSTDTQYF
TGTGCCAGCAGCTTGTTATGGAGTAGCACAGATACGCAGTATTTT
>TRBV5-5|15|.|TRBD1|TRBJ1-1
CASSLSAGGETEAFF
TGTGCCAGCAGCTTGTCGGCAGGGGGAGAAACTGAAGCTTTCTTT
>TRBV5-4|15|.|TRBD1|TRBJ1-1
CASSGHRGPANEAFF
TGTGCCAGCAGCGGCCACAGGGGGCCGGCTAATGAAGCTTTCTTT
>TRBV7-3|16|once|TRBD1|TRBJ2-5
CASSPQGTGGGETQYF
TGTGCCAGCAGCCCCCAAGGGACAGGGGGCGGAGAGACCCAGTACTTC
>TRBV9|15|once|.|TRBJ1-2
CASSVGVAGTYGYTF
TGTGCCAGCAGCGTAGGGGTGGCAGGGACATATGGCTACACCTTC
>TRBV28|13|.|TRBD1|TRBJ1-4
CASSRTGGEKLFF
TGTGCCAGCAGTAGGACAGGGGGCGAAAAACTGTTTTTT
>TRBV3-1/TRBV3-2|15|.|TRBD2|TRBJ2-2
CASSPRGGNTGELFF
TGTGCCAGCAGCCCTCGGGGGGGCAACACCGGGGAGCTGTTTTTT
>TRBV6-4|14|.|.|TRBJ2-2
CASSPRQYTGELFF
TGTGCCAGCAGTCCCCGACAATACACCGGGGAGCTGTTTTTT
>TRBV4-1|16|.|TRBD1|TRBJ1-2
CASSQEQGHGRTGYTF
TGCGCCAGCAGCCAAGAACAGGGGCATGGCCGTACGGGCTACACCTTC
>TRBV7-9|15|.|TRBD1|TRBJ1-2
CASSVRTGADYGYTF
TGTGCCAGCAGCGTACGGACAGGGGCGGACTATGGCTACACCTTC
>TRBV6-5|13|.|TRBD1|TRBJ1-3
CASRNRGRNTIYF
TGTGCCAGCAGGAACAGGGGTAGAAACACCATATATTTT
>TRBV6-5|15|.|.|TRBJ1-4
CASTGEGLRGEKLFF
TGTGCCAGCACTGGGGAGGGGCTTAGGGGTGAAAAACTGTTTTTT
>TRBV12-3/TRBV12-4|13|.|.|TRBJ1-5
CASSPNSNQPQHF
TGTGCCAGCAGTCCTAATAGCAATCAGCCCCAGCATTTT
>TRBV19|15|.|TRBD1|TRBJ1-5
CASSTRGRGNQPQHF
TGTGCCAGTAGTACCAGGGGGCGTGGCAATCAGCCCCAGCATTTT
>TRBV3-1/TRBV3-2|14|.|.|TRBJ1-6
CASSQGTDNSPLHF
TGTGCCAGCAGCCAAGGCACGGATAATTCACCCCTCCACTTT
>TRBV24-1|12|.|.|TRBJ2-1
CATMAAGNEQFF
TGTGCCACCATGGCAGCAGGCAATGAGCAGTTCTTC
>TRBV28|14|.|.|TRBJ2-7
CASSGRGSSYEQYF
TGTGCCAGCAGTGGTCGGGGGAGCTCCTACGAGCAGTACTTC